The present entry profiles one TCR beta chain with its context. The J segment lost 2 bases and the V segment lost 4 bases, leaving 4 bases of the junction unmatched. This CDR3 is 15 amino acids long. Germline loops: CDR1 MNHNS, CDR2 SASEGT. These data come from a study of shared T cell receptors in the human thymus. Profiling relied on immunoSEQ multiplex PCR, and the TCRdb table lists in-frame clones only, not all of them. The repertoire includes some 640,000 clones, around 87% of them detected once, and about 0.0094% sits in the top ten. The data were also submitted as part of a second study, on human thymus T cells. That investigation notes: Healthy Finnish infants having corrective surgery for congenital heart defects served as donors. In corrective heart surgery, resections were taken, and these provided the thymus tissue. Related research has reported that thymic repertoires overlap highly among unrelated individuals.

The clonotype was recovered from a boy under three years old with a congenital heart defect. Sequenced sample: thymocytes. The chain couples TRBV6-1 to TRBJ2-3, with TRBD2 matching 9 bases. DNA of the CDR3: TGTGCCAGCAGTGGGGCTAGCGGGAACACAGATACGCAGTATTTT. Protein sequence: CASSGASGNTDTQYF.